This T cell receptor (beta chain) is drawn from a study of cytomegalovirus exposure and HLA in healthy donors. As for the study in general: The study's early data release held roughly 91 million unique TCRs from HLA-typed donors. Points from the study as a whole: Later, an analysis showed that TCR beta chains associated with HLA were more clonally expanded than others that were equally common. Per a prior analysis, the majority of TCR beta V segments were productive roughly 87% or roughly 30% of the time. An apparent linkage of common viral pathogens to several of the most significant clusters emerged in a later analysis.

This clone was counted only a few times. Its antigen is not identified. PCR used 60 Vbeta primers and 13 Jbeta primers. Data came from immunoSEQ multiplex PCR; TCRdb stores just in-frame clones and leaves some out. In the table there are about 160,000 clones, roughly 80% of which are singletons. With 4 bases clipped from V and 8 bases from J, the junction kept 8 bases outside the gene matches. The CDR3 length is 14 residues. The germline V gene has CDR1 SGDLS and CDR2 YYNGEE. This rearrangement joins TRBV9 to TRBJ1-4; TRBD1 agrees at 7 bases. The sequence was collected from a woman in her late teens or twenties in good health and CMV-seronegative. The specimen was PBMCs. CDR3 loop: CASSRQGVAEKLFF. DNA of the CDR3: TGTGCCAGCAGCCGACAGGGTGTGGCGGAAAAACTGTTTTTT.